The 7 T cell receptor beta chains listed next were all sequenced from one sample in a study of beta chain features in type 1 diabetes. Investigators reverse transcribed all isolated RNA, so they sequenced expressed TCRB transcripts. Sequencing used immunoSEQ multiplex PCR; TCRdb keeps in-frame clones, though not all of them. Here the sample spans 120,000 to 150,000 clones, about 10% being singletons. Sequencing was performed on naive CD4+ T cells from blood. The receptor source for this set is a man between 18 and 35 years old in good health.

The V gene is TRBV27, the J gene TRBJ1-2, with D maybe TRBD1 (5 bases). V was cut by 5 bases and J by 3 bases, with 13 bases left in between. This CDR3 contains 14 residues. The germline CDR1 and CDR2 sequences are MNHEY and SMNVEV (reference sequence). The CDR3 region has the DNA TGTGCCAGCAGTGCAAAACAGGCGTACTATGGCTACACCTTC. Translated: CASSAKQAYYGYTF.

The rearrangement uses TRBV5-6 and TRBJ2-2; 9 bases are a match to TRBD1. The ends lost 4 bases at V and 1 base at J; junction bases unmatched: 5. The CDR3 runs to 16 residues. CDR1 and CDR2 (germline): SGHDT, YYEEEE. The CDR3 region has the DNA TGTGCCAGCAGCCAAACAGGGGGCTTGAACACCGGGGAGCTGTTTTTT. Protein product: CASSQTGGLNTGELFF.

This clone showed up just a few times. CDR3 region: CASSYGRGGFNEQFF. The CDR3 bases are TGTGCCAGCAGTTATGGGCGGGGGGGCTTCAATGAGCAGTTCTTC. The V gene is TRBV6-5, the J gene TRBJ2-1, with 9 bases that match TRBD2. The CDR3 totals 15 residues. The J segment lost 6 bases and the V segment lost 3 bases, leaving 6 bases of the junction unmatched. CDR1 and CDR2 from the germline V gene are MNHEY and SVGAGI.

The sample holds a few counts of this clone. J is TRBJ2-7 and V is TRBV28, with D unclear. The V end was cut by 1 base, the J end by 7 bases, with 11 bases between. From germline, CDR1 is MDHEN and CDR2 SYDVKM. CDR3 length: 13 amino acids. This CDR3 is CASSLFSSGEQYF. CDR3 in DNA: TGTGCCAGCAGTTTATTCTCTAGTGGAGAGCAGTACTTC.

V and J are TRBV6-5 and TRBJ2-5; TRBD2 matches 13 bases. The CDR3 is made up of 15 amino acids. Germline values: CDR1 MNHEY, CDR2 SVGAGI. Trimming removed 5 bases from V and 0 bases from J; junction bases left unmatched: 0. Here the CDR3 reads CASSGLAGDQETQYF. The CDR3, as DNA: TGTGCCAGCAGTGGACTAGCGGGGGACCAAGAGACCCAGTACTTC.

This clone has more than one count but fewer than ten. This sequence joins TRBV7-6 and TRBJ2-7, with 8 nucleotides matching TRBD1. V trimming: 3 bases; J trimming: 5 bases; junction bases outside the gene matches: 6. The CDR3 covers 14 residues. Germline V gene data show CDR1 as SGHVS and CDR2 as FNYEAQ. The CDR3 DNA reads as TGTGCCAGCAGCTTCCAGGGGGCCGGCGACGAGCAGTACTTC. Translation gives CASSFQGAGDEQYF.

In this sample, this clone turned up a few times. The V gene is TRBV7-9, the J gene TRBJ2-3; 7 positions agree with TRBD1. CDR1 SEHNR and CDR2 FQNEAQ come from the germline V gene (reference sequence). The CDR3 is made up of 12 amino acids. V lost 5 bases and J lost 6; bases outside the gene matches: 2. The CDR3 DNA reads as TGTGCCAGCAGCGAACAGGGGGATACGCAGTATTTT. It yields the protein CASSEQGDTQYF. The complete variable domain, with remaining parts taken from reference TRBV7-9 and TRBJ2-3, reads DTGVSQNPRHKITKRGQNVTFRCDPISEHNRLYWYRQTLGQGPEFLTYFQNEAQLEKSRLLSDRFSAERPKGSFSTLEIQRTEQGDSAMYLCASSEQGDTQYFGPGTRLTVL.